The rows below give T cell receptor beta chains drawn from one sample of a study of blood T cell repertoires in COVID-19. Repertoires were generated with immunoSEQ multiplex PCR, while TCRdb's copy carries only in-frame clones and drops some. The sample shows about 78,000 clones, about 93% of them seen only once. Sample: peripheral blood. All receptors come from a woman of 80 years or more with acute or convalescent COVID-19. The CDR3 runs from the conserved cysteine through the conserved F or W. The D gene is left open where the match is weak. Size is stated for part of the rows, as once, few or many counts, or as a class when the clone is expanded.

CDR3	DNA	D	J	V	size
CASSQDLALYSNQPQHF	TGCGCCAGCAGCCAAGATTTGGCACTATATAGCAATCAGCCCCAGCATTTT	NA	TRBJ1-5	TRBV4-1	NA
CASSPQGGQETQYF	TGTGCCAGCAGCCCGCAGGGGGGTCAAGAGACCCAGTACTTC	NA	TRBJ2-5	TRBV7-2	NA
CASSVGSSYEQYF	TGTGCCAGCAGCGTAGGCAGCTCCTACGAGCAGTACTTC	NA	TRBJ2-7	TRBV9	NA
CASSARLRETQYF	TGCGCCAGCAGTGCCCGGTTACGAGAGACCCAGTACTTC	NA	TRBJ2-5	TRBV10-1	NA
CASSLDRPSNTGELFF	TGCGCCAGCAGCCTCGACAGGCCATCGAACACCGGGGAGCTGTTTTTT	NA	TRBJ2-2	TRBV5-1	NA
CASSFNLDGYTF	TGTGCCAGCAGTTTCAATCTAGATGGCTACACCTTC	NA	TRBJ1-2	TRBV28	NA
CASSLQVNNSPLHF	TGTGCCAGCAGCTTACAGGTCAATAATTCACCCCTCCACTTT	NA	TRBJ1-6	TRBV7-2	NA
CSVDTTGGQNIQYF	TGCAGCGTTGATACGACAGGGGGCCAAAACATTCAGTACTTC	TRBD1	TRBJ2-4	TRBV29-1	NA
CASSRDRFYGYTF	TGTGCCAGCAGCCGGGACAGGTTCTATGGCTACACCTTC	TRBD1	TRBJ1-2	TRBV5-5	NA
CSASFSGGTDTQYF	TGCAGTGCTAGTTTTAGTGGTGGCACAGATACGCAGTATTTT	NA	TRBJ2-3	TRBV20-1	NA
CASSLRGNSPLHF	TGTGCCAGCAGCTTAAGAGGCAATTCACCCCTCCACTTT	NA	TRBJ1-6	TRBV7-3	NA
CASSQAVRGQLSF	TGTGCCAGCAGCCAAGCAGTCCGCGGACAGCTTTCCTTT	NA	TRBJ1-1	TRBV3-1/TRBV3-2	NA
CASSESTDKSSYEQYF	TGCGCCAGCAGTGAGTCGACGGACAAGTCCTCCTACGAGCAGTACTTC	NA	TRBJ2-7	TRBV10-1	few
CASSLGLAGIGELFF	TGTGCCAGCAGCCTGGGACTAGCGGGAATCGGGGAGCTGTTTTTT	TRBD2	TRBJ2-2	TRBV7-2	once
CASSYSIRGYGYTF	TGTGCCAGCAGTTACTCGATTAGAGGCTATGGCTACACCTTC	NA	TRBJ1-2	TRBV6-5	NA
CAIGRGGQYNEQFF	TGTGCCATCGGGCGGGGGGGCCAGTACAATGAGCAGTTCTTC	TRBD2	TRBJ2-1	TRBV10-3	NA
CASQPRGGRNEKLFF	TGTGCCAGCCAACCACGAGGGGGCCGTAATGAAAAACTGTTTTTT	TRBD1	TRBJ1-4	TRBV3-1/TRBV3-2	NA
CASSYRGGNVNYGYTF	TGTGCCAGCAGTTACAGGGGGGGAAATGTTAACTATGGCTACACCTTC	NA	TRBJ1-2	TRBV6-5	NA
CASSRSGLGGTDTQYF	TGCGCCAGCAGCCGATCCGGACTAGGGGGCACAGATACGCAGTATTTT	TRBD2	TRBJ2-3	TRBV5-1	NA
CASSPRTGSYEQYF	TGTGCCAGCAGTCCTCGGACAGGATCCTACGAGCAGTACTTC	TRBD1	TRBJ2-7	TRBV27	NA
CASTMSRRETQYF	TGCGCCAGCACCATGAGCAGGCGAGAGACCCAGTACTTC	NA	TRBJ2-5	TRBV5-1	NA
CASSSPTGIYGYTF	TGTGCCAGCAGCTCACCGACAGGGATCTATGGCTACACCTTC	TRBD1	TRBJ1-2	TRBV5-5	NA
CASSPGGGANTGELFF	TGTGCCAGTAGTCCTGGGGGCGGAGCGAACACCGGGGAGCTGTTTTTT	NA	TRBJ2-2	TRBV19	once
CASSVTPGQTYEKLFF	TGTGCCAGCAGCGTTACTCCGGGACAGACCTATGAAAAACTGTTTTTT	TRBD1	TRBJ1-4	TRBV9	NA
CATSDLRRGTADGNTIYF	TGTGCCACCAGTGATTTGAGGCGTGGGACAGCAGATGGAAACACCATATATTTT	TRBD1	TRBJ1-3	TRBV24-1	NA
CASSTAGQGASPLHF	TGTGCCAGCAGTACCGCGGGACAGGGGGCTTCACCCCTCCACTTT	TRBD1	TRBJ1-6	TRBV28	NA
CASSLQGRWGQGVYEQYF	TGTGCCAGCAGTTTGCAGGGACGTTGGGGACAGGGGGTCTACGAGCAGTACTTC	TRBD1	TRBJ2-7	TRBV28	few
CSANDLGLANEKLFF	TGCAGTGCTAATGATTTGGGGCTTGCTAATGAAAAACTGTTTTTT	NA	TRBJ1-4	TRBV20-1	NA
CASSDGPQGYSNQPQHF	TGCGCCAGCAGTGATGGGCCTCAGGGGTATAGCAATCAGCCCCAGCATTTT	NA	TRBJ1-5	TRBV10-2	NA
CAISFGTGDYGYTF	TGTGCCATCAGTTTCGGGACAGGGGACTATGGCTACACCTTC	TRBD1	TRBJ1-2	TRBV10-3	NA
CASSEAQGVSYEQYF	TGTGCCAGCAGTGAAGCCCAGGGGGTTTCCTACGAGCAGTACTTC	TRBD1	TRBJ2-7	TRBV6-1	NA
CASRVHSGGRDTQYF	TGTGCCAGCAGGGTCCATAGCGGGGGTAGAGATACGCAGTATTTT	TRBD2	TRBJ2-3	TRBV7-2	NA